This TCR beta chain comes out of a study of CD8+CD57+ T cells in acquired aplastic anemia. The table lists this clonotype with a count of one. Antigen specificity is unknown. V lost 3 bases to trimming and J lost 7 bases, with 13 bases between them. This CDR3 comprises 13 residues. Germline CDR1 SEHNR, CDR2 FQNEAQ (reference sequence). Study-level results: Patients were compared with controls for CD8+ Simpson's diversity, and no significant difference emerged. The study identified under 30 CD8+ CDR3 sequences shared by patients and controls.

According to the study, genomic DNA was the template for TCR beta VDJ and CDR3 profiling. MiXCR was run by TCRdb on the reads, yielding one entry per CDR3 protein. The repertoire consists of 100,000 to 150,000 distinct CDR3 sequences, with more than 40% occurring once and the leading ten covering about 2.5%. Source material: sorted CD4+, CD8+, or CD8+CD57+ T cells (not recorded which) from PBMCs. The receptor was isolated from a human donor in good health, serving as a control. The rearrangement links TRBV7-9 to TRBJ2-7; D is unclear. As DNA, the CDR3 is TGTGCCAGCAGCTTGAACCCTCCGGTTGAGCAGTACTTC. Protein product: CASSLNPPVEQYF.